This T cell receptor beta chain was recovered during a study of response to subunit inactivated influenza vaccine. TCRdb redid the calling of the RT-PCR reads with MiXCR, one entry per CDR3 protein. Of 500,000 to 700,000 distinct CDR3 sequences listed, 20% to 25% are singletons. The same sample was also used in a study of T cells expressing NK-cell markers. That work adds: In generating TCR beta cDNA, 5'RACE template switching with UMIs was used. TCR beta repertoires came from sorted CD3+CD56+NKG2C+, CD3+CD56+NKG2C- and CD3+CD56-NKG2C+ T cells. In the group of eight sequenced donors, seven were HCMV-seropositive and one was seronegative. Dominance of the CD3+CD56-NKG2C+ fraction by these clonotypes also held in a handful of donors.

Sequencing used CD4+ T cells sorted from PBMCs, obtained roughly 12 days after vaccination. This sequence was found in a man over 45 who received an inactivated influenza vaccine.

CDR3 region: CASSIAGGQPQHF. CDR3 in DNA: TGTGCCAGCAGCATTGCGGGGGGTCAGCCCCAGCATTTT. V and J are TRBV12-3 or TRBV12-4 and TRBJ1-5, with D maybe TRBD1 (5 bases). V shed 6 bases and J shed 6 bases, with 12 bases lying between them. This CDR3 has 13 residues.